The entry below describes one T cell receptor (beta chain). The target antigen is unknown. The data are from a study of cytomegalovirus exposure and HLA in healthy donors. The donors formed part of the approximately 120-subject validation cohort, distinct from the approximately 640-subject first cohort. CDR3 length equals 15 residues. V lost 6 bases and J lost 0, with 12 bases in between. Germline V lookup: CDR1 MNHNY, CDR2 SVGAGI (reference sequence). Profiled with immunoSEQ multiplex PCR; TCRdb holds only in-frame clones, not every one. Of roughly 200,000 clones in the sample, about 80% were seen once. General study findings and limits: For most TCR sequences rarity was the rule, although some public TCRs occurred in many donors. For cytomegalovirus status, the classifier reportedly gave diagnoses with high specificity and sensitivity.

The genes are TRBV6-6 and TRBJ1-3; D not resolved. The sequence came from a woman under 30 in good health and CMV-seropositive. Sequences were obtained from PBMCs. The CDR3 DNA is TGTGCCAGCAGCCCCGCAAGCTTCTCTGGAAACACCATATATTTT. This sequence encodes CASSPASFSGNTIYF.